This section outlines one TCR beta chain sequence together with its context. This sample was included in a study of blood T cell repertoires in COVID-19. Study context: The cDNA or gDNA used as material had been derived from T cells, B-cell-depleted T cells, or PBMCs.

The germline V gene encodes CDR1 MDHEN and CDR2 SYDVKM. Germline trimming cut 4 bases from V and 5 bases from J; bases unmatched to any gene: 11. There are 17 residues in the CDR3. Method: immunoSEQ multiplex PCR; TCRdb's copy keeps in-frame clones and lacks some. The sample holds 130,000 to 150,000 clones, 88% seen once. The sequence came from a man in his 70s with acute or convalescent COVID-19. V gene TRBV28 combines with J gene TRBJ2-2; 9 bases map to TRBD2. Sequenced sample: peripheral blood. The CDR3 nucleotides read TGTGCCAGCAGTTCCGATAGCGGGAGAAGTAAAACCGGGGAGCTGTTTTTT. It is translated as CASSSDSGRSKTGELFF.